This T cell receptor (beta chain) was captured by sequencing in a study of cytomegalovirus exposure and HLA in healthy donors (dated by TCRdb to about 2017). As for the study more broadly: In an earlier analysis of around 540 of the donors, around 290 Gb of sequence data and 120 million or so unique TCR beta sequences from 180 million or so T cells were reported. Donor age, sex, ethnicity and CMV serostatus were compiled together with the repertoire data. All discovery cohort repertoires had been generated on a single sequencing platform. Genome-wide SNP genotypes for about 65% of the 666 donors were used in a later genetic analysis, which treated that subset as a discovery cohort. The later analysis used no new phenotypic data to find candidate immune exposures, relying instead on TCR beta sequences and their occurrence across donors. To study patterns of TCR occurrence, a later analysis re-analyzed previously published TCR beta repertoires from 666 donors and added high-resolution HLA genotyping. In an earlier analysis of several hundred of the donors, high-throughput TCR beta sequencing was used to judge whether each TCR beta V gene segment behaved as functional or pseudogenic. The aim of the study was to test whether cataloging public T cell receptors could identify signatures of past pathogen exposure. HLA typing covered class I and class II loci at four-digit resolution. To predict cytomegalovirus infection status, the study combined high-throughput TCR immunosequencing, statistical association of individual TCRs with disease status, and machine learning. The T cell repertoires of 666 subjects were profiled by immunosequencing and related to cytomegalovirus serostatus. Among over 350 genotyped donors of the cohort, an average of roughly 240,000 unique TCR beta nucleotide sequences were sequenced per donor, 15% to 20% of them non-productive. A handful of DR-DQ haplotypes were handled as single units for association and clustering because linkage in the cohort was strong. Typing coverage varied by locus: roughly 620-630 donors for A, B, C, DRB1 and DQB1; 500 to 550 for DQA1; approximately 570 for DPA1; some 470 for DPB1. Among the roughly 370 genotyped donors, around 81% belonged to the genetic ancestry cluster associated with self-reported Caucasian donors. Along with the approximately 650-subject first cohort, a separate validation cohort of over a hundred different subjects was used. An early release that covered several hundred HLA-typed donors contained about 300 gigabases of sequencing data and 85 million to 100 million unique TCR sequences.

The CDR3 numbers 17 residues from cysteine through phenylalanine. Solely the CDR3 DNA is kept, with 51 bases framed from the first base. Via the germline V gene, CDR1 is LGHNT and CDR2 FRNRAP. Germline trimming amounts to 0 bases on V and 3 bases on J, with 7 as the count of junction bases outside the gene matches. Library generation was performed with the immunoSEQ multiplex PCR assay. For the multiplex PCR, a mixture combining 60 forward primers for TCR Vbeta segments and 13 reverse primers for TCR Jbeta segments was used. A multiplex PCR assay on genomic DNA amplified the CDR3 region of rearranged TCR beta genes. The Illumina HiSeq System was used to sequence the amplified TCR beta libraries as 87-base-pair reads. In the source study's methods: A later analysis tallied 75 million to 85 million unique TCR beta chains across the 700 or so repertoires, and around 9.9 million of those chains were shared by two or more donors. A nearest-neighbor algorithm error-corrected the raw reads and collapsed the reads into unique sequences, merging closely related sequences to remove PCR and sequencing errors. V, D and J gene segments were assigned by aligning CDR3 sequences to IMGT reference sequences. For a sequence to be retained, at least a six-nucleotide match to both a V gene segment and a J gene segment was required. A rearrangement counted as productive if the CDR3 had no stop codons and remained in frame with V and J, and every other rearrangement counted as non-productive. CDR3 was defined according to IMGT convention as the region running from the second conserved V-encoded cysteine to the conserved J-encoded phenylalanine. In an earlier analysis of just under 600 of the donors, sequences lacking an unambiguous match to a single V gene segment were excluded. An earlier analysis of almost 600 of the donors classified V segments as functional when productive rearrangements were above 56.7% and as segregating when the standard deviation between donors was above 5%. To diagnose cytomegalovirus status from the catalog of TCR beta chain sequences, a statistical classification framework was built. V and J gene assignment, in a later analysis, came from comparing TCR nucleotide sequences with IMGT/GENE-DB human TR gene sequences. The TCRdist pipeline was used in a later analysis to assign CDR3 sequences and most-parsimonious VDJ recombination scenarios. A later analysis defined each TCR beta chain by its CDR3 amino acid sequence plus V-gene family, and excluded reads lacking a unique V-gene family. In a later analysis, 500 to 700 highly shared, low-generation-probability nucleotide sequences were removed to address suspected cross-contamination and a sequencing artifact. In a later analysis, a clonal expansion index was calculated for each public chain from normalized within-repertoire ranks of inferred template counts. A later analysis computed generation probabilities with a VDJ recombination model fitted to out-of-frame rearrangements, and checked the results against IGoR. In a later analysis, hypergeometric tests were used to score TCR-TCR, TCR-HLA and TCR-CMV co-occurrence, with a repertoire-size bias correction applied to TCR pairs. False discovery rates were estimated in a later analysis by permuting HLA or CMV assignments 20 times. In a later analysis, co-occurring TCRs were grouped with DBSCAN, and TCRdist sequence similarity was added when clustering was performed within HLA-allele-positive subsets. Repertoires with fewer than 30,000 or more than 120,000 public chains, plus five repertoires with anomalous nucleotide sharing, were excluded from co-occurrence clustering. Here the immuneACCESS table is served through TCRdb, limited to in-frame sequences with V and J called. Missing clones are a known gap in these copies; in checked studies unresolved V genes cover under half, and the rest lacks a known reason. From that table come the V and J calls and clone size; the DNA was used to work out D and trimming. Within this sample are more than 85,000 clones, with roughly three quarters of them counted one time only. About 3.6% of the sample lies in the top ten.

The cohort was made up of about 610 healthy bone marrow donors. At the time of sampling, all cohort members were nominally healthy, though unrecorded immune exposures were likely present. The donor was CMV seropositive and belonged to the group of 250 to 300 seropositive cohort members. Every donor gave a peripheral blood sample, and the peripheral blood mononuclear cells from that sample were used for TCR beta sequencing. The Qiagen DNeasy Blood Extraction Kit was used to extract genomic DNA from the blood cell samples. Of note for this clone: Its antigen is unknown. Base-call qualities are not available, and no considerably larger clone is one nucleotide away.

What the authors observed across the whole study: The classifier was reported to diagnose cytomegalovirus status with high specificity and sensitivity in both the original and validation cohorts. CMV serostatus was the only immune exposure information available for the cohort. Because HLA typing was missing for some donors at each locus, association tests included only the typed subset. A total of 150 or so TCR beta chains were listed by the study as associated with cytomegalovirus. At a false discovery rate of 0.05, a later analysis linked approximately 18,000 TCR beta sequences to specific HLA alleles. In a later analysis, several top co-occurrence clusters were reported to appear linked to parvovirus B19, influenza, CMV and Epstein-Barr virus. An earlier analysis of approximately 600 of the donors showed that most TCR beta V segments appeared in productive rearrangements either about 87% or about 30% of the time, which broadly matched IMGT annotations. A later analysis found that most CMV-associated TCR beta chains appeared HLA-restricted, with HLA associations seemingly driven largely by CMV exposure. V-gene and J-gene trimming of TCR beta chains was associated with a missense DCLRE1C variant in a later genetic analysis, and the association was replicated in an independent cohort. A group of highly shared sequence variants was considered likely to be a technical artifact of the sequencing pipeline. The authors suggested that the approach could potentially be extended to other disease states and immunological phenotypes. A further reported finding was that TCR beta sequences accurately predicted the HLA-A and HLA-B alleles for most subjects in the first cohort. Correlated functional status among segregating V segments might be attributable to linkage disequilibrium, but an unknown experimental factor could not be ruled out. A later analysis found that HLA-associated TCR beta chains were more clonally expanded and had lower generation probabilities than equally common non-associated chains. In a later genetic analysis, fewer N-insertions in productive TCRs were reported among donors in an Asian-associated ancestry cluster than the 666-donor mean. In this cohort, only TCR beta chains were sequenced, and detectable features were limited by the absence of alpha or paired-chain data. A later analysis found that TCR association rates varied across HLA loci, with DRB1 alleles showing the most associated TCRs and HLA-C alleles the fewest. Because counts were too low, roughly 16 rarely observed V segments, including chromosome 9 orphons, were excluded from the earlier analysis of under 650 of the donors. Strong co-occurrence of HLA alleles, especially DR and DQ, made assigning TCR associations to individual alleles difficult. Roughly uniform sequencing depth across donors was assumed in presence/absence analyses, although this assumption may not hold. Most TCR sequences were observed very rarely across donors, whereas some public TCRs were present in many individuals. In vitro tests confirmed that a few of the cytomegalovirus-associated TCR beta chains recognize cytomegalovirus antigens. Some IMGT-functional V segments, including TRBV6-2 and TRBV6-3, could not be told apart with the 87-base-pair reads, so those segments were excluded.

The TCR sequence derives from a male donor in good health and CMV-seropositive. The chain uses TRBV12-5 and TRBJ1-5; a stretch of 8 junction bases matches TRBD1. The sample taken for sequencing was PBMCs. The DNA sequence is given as TGTGCTAGTGGTTTGGTACTGGGACAGGAGAACAATCAGCCCCAGCATTTT. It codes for CASGLVLGQENNQPQHF.